The 17 T cell receptor beta chains reported below all come from one sample, sequenced in a study of blood T cell repertoires in COVID-19. Profiling relied on immunoSEQ multiplex PCR, and the TCRdb table lists in-frame clones only, not all of them. The sample lists 85,000 to 130,000 clones, around 83% occurring once. The specimen sequenced was peripheral blood. These receptors originate from a woman older than 75 with active or convalescent COVID-19.

The V and J genes are TRBV29-1 and TRBJ2-1; tentative D call: TRBD2 (5 bases). The CDR3 is 15 residues long. From germline, CDR1 is SQVTM and CDR2 ANQGSEA. V shed 5 bases and J shed 4 bases, with 18 bases lying between them. The CDR3 here is CSVSPPGGGYNEQFF. CDR3 DNA: TGCAGCGTTTCTCCCCCAGGAGGAGGTTACAATGAGCAGTTCTTC.

The chain employs TRBV19 and TRBJ1-6, with 7 bases matching TRBD1. V shed 5 bases and J 7 bases; nucleotides not matched to a gene: 5. Germline-derived CDR1 and CDR2 are LNHDA and SQIVND (reference sequence). This CDR3 region has 14 residues. The CDR3 protein is CASSWGTENSPLHF. CDR3 DNA sequence: TGTGCCAGTAGTTGGGGGACAGAGAATTCACCCCTCCACTTT.

This chain joins TRBV19 and TRBJ1-5, with D possibly being TRBD1 (6 bases). Germline-derived CDR1 and CDR2 are LNHDA and SQIVND (reference sequence). V was trimmed by 4 bases and J by 5 bases, leaving 12 bases between them. CDR3 length equals 14 residues. CDR3 region: CASSTRTADQPQHF. The CDR3, as DNA: TGTGCCAGTAGTACCCGGACAGCTGATCAGCCCCAGCATTTT. Combining the CDR3 with reference TRBV19 and TRBJ1-5 gives the whole variable domain DGGITQSPKYLFRKEGQNVTLSCEQNLNHDAMYWYRQDPGQGLRLIYYSQIVNDFQKGDIAEGYSVSREKKESFPLTVTSAQKNPTAFYLCASSTRTADQPQHFGDGTRLSIL.

The V call is TRBV15, the J call TRBJ1-2; D not certain. V lost 0 bases, J lost 8 bases, and 13 bases lay in between. Germline V gene lookup returns CDR1 LNHNV and CDR2 YYDKDF (reference sequence). The CDR3 is made up of 14 amino acids. CDR3 DNA sequence: TGTGCCACCAGCAGAGATCTGGCGGCCTGGGGCTACACCTTC. This sequence encodes CATSRDLAAWGYTF. The whole variable domain, filled in from reference TRBV15 and TRBJ1-2, reads DAMVIQNPRYQVTQFGKPVTLSCSQTLNHNVMYWYQQKSSQAPKLLFHYYDKDFNNEADTPDNFQSRRPNTSFCFLDIRSPGLGDTAMYLCATSRDLAAWGYTFGSGTRLTVV.

This rearrangement joins TRBV5-6 to TRBJ2-3; TRBD2 aligns across 10 bases. CDR1 is SGHDT, CDR2 YYEEEE, per germline. The CDR3 loop spans 14 amino acids. Germline trimming cut 4 bases from V and 7 bases from J; bases unmatched to any gene: 6. CDR3 loop: CASSISGGFNTQYF. DNA of the CDR3: TGTGCCAGCAGCATTAGCGGGGGGTTTAATACGCAGTATTTT.

V usage is TRBV6-7 and J usage is TRBJ2-5; 7 positions agree with TRBD1. TRBV6-7 is noted as an ORF with a role that remains uncertain. This CDR3 contains 14 residues. V dropped 7 bases and J dropped 1; count of bases not matched to a gene: 6. CDR3 in amino acids: CASIFEGAQETQYF. The CDR3 DNA sequence: TGTGCCAGCATCTTCGAGGGGGCCCAAGAGACCCAGTACTTC.

This clone was counted only a few times. This chain uses TRBV12-3 or TRBV12-4 with TRBJ1-2; a possible D gene is TRBD1 (5 bases). V was pared by 6 bases and J by 6 bases, with 14 bases between. The CDR3 is 13 residues long. CDR3 in DNA: TGTGCCAGCAGGTTCGTGGGCAGGGATGGCTACACCTTC. Its protein is CASRFVGRDGYTF.

This chain links TRBV6-2 or TRBV6-3 with TRBJ2-7; TRBD1 matches at 7 bases. Germline CDR1 reads MNHEY; CDR2 reads SVGEGT. This CDR3 is built from 13 residues. J gave up 6 bases and V 6 bases, and 8 bases lay outside the gene matches. The CDR3 DNA reads as TGTGCCAGCAGGCCTACAGGGGATCGCGAGCAGTACTTC. This translates into CASRPTGDREQYF.

V is TRBV6-5 and J is TRBJ2-1, with TRBD2 matching over 11 bases. The CDR3 runs 16 residues. With 2 bases clipped from V and 4 bases from J, the junction kept 4 bases outside the gene matches. Germline V gene lookup returns CDR1 MNHEY and CDR2 SVGAGI. CDR3 amino acids: CASSYALAGGYNEQFF. CDR3 nucleotides: TGTGCCAGCAGTTACGCTCTAGCGGGGGGATACAATGAGCAGTTCTTC.

The rearrangement links TRBV14 to TRBJ2-5; 11 nucleotides agree with TRBD1. The germline CDR1 and CDR2 sequences are SGHDN and FVKESK. V was clipped by 4 bases and J by 5 bases; unmatched bases: 3. This CDR3 is built from 14 residues. The CDR3 region is CASSRDRGSETQYF. DNA of the CDR3: TGTGCCAGCAGCCGGGACAGGGGGTCGGAGACCCAGTACTTC.

The chain joins TRBV5-1 to TRBJ1-5; D is undetermined. The germline V gene encodes CDR1 SGHRS and CDR2 YFSETQ. V dropped 4 bases and J dropped 6 bases, with 17 bases sitting between them. CDR3 length: 15 residues. The CDR3 sequence is CASSHSGVVGQPQHF. CDR3 nucleotide sequence: TGCGCCAGCAGCCATTCCGGGGTTGTAGGTCAGCCCCAGCATTTT.

The sample holds a few counts of this clone. The chain's CDR3 is CASSPWDRRNSPLHF. The DNA for the CDR3 is TGCGCCAGCAGTCCGTGGGACAGACGAAATTCACCCCTCCACTTT. J is TRBJ1-6 and V is TRBV23-1, with 7 positions matching TRBD1. Being an ORF, TRBV23-1 has a function that is uncertain. This CDR3 is built from 15 residues. V was clipped by 4 bases and J by 7 bases; unmatched bases: 7.

This chain connects TRBV19 to TRBJ1-1; D possibly corresponds to TRBD1 (6 bases). The CDR3 consists of 15 residues. Trimming removed 7 bases from V and 3 bases from J, with 18 bases in between. The germline V gene encodes CDR1 LNHDA and CDR2 SQIVND (reference sequence). Here the CDR3 DNA reads TGTGCCAGTACAAATCGACAGGCGCTGGACACTGAAGCTTTCTTT. Translating it yields CASTNRQALDTEAFF.

This chain joins TRBV9 and TRBJ2-7; D may be TRBD1 (6 bases). Per germline, CDR1 SGDLS and CDR2 YYNGEE. Trimming left V 3 bases short and J 1 base short, with 11 bases between. CDR3 size: 14 residues. For the CDR3, the DNA is TGTGCCAGCAGCGCGAGACAGGAATCCTACGAGCAGTACTTC. It codes for CASSARQESYEQYF.

The CDR3 spells CASSDSGGGDGYTF. CDR3 nucleotides: TGTGCCAGCAGTGACTCCGGGGGTGGCGATGGCTACACCTTC. The rearrangement uses TRBV6-4 and TRBJ1-2, with a weak D call TRBD1 (5 bases). The CDR3 has 14 residues. CDR1 and CDR2 from the germline V gene are MRHNA and SNTAGT. Trimming took off 0 bases at V and 6 bases at J, with 11 bases between the two ends.

This clone was recorded only once. CDR3 sequence: CASSLESRNYGYTF. In nucleotides, the CDR3 is TGCGCCAGCAGCTTGGAGTCCAGGAACTATGGCTACACCTTC. The gene calls are TRBV5-1 and TRBJ1-2; D is undetermined. Trimming cost V 0 bases and J 2 bases, with 8 bases left between them. Looked up from germline, CDR1 is SGHRS and CDR2 is YFSETQ. This CDR3 has 14 residues.

This rearrangement joins TRBV28 to TRBJ1-4; TRBD1 aligns across 9 bases. The ends lost 4 bases at V and 0 bases at J; junction bases unmatched: 15. In germline, CDR1 is MDHEN, CDR2 SYDVKM. The CDR3 sequence is 20 residues long. The CDR3 region is CASSSYLRQGGYATNEKLFF. CDR3 bases: TGTGCCAGCAGTTCCTACCTAAGACAGGGGGGATATGCAACTAATGAAAAACTGTTTTTT.